These 8 T cell receptor beta chains originate from one sample sequenced in a study of blood T cell repertoires in COVID-19. TCRdb's copy holds only in-frame clones and misses some; the assay was immunoSEQ multiplex PCR. This table has 190,000 or so clones, 90% appearing once. Sample: peripheral blood. The receptors come from a man between 45 and 60 years old with acute or convalescent COVID-19.

CDR3 amino acids: CSVAHGYGYTF. DNA for the CDR3: TGCAGCGTTGCGCACGGCTATGGCTACACCTTC. The V call is TRBV29-1, the J call TRBJ1-2; D remains ambiguous. V gave up 4 bases and J gave up 4 bases, with 7 bases separating them. This CDR3 has 11 residues. The V gene's germline CDR1 is SQVTM and CDR2 ANQGSEA.

V is TRBV18 and J is TRBJ2-2; 9 nucleotides match TRBD2. CDR1 is KGHSH and CDR2 is LQKENI in the germline V gene. The V segment lost 2 bases and the J segment 8 bases; nucleotides outside the gene matches: 9. This CDR3 is built from 16 residues. CDR3 nucleotides: TGTGCCAGCTCACCATCTCGGCGGGAGGGCCCTGGGGAGCTGTTTTTT. It yields the protein CASSPSRREGPGELFF.

The genes are TRBV6-5 and TRBJ1-2; TRBD1 might be the D (5 bases). Germline CDR1 and CDR2: MNHEY and SVGAGI. The CDR3 length is 14 residues. Trimming pared 0 bases from V and 4 bases from J, leaving 9 bases between. CDR3 loop: CASSYSSRAYGYTF. The DNA for the CDR3 is TGTGCCAGCAGTTACTCGAGCAGGGCCTATGGCTACACCTTC.

The chain is built from TRBV10-3 and TRBJ2-2; 11 bases map to TRBD2. V was pared by 6 bases and J by 6 bases, with 3 bases of the junction left unmatched. CDR3 length: 14 residues. Per germline, CDR1 ENHRY and CDR2 SYGVKD. CDR3 region: CAIRPGLAAGELFF. DNA of the CDR3: TGTGCCATCAGGCCGGGACTAGCGGCCGGGGAGCTGTTTTTT.

The CDR3 nucleotides read TGTGCCAGCAGCCCAGGGCGGGGGAGATACACCGGGGAGCTGTTTTTT. Its protein is CASSPGRGRYTGELFF. The chain joins TRBV5-6 to TRBJ2-2; 7 bases agree with TRBD2. CDR1 and CDR2 (germline): SGHDT, YYEEEE. Losses at the gene ends were 4 bases for V and 3 bases for J; bases not matched to a gene: 9. This CDR3 has 16 amino acids. Together with reference TRBV5-6 and TRBJ2-2, the CDR3 gives the full variable domain: DAGVTQSPTHLIKTRGQQVTLRCSPKSGHDTVSWYQQALGQGPQFIFQYYEEEERQRGNFPDRFSGHQFPNYSSELNVNALLLGDSALYLCASSPGRGRYTGELFFGEGSRLTVL.

The rearrangement uses TRBV6-5 and TRBJ1-1; 8 positions agree with TRBD1. The CDR3 loop spans 11 amino acids. Unmatched junction bases numbered 7, after V lost 11 bases and J lost 8 bases. CDR1 is MNHEY and CDR2 is SVGAGI in the germline V gene. The CDR3 spells CAGSRTGEAFF. CDR3 DNA sequence: TGTGCCGGTTCAAGGACAGGGGAAGCTTTCTTT.

The V call is TRBV19, the J call TRBJ1-1, with TRBD1 as a possible D gene (6 bases). V was shortened by 1 base and J by 4 bases, with 10 bases between the two germline ends. Germline V CDR1 and CDR2: LNHDA, SQIVND (reference sequence). The length of the CDR3 is 14 residues. The CDR3 DNA reads TGTGCCAGTAGTATAGGTCGAGGGGGCACTGAAGCTTTCTTT. Its protein product is CASSIGRGGTEAFF. Filled out from reference TRBV19 and TRBJ1-1, the complete variable domain reads DGGITQSPKYLFRKEGQNVTLSCEQNLNHDAMYWYRQDPGQGLRLIYYSQIVNDFQKGDIAEGYSVSREKKESFPLTVTSAQKNPTAFYLCASSIGRGGTEAFFGQGTRLTVV.

The chain uses TRBV12-5 and TRBJ1-2; TRBD1 agrees at 9 bases. The V gene's germline CDR1 is LGHNT and CDR2 FRNRAP. Unmatched junction bases numbered 11, after V lost 1 base and J lost 5 bases. This CDR3 contains 17 residues. CDR3 coding DNA: TGTGCTAGTGGTTTGGATAAGGGACAGGGATTTTGGTATGGCTACACCTTC. Its protein product is CASGLDKGQGFWYGYTF.